This T cell receptor (beta chain) was found in a study of beta chain features in type 1 diabetes. This clone has only a few counts. Its antigen is not identified. Whole-study results and caveats: Naive, central memory and regulatory TCRB repertoires appeared more similar among patients than healthy donors. In every one of the four CD4+ subsets, TCRB CDR3s were moderately but significantly shorter in Type 1 diabetes patients.

Expressed TCRB transcripts were sequenced after all isolated RNA was converted to cDNA. The average read count of naive, central memory and regulatory T cell samples was approximately 4 million. Repertoires were generated with immunoSEQ multiplex PCR, while TCRdb's copy carries only in-frame clones and drops some. Of about 330,000 clones in the sample, roughly 9.6% were seen once. The CDR3 has 12 amino acids. V shed 4 bases and J shed 7 bases, with 10 bases lying between them. Germline CDR1 is SQVTM and CDR2 is ANQGSEA. Via the markers CD45RO/CCR7/CD25/CD127/CD95/CD27, stem cell-like memory, regulatory, central memory and naive CD4+ cells were sorted.

The TCR originated in a woman aged 25 to 39 in good health. V usage is TRBV29-1 and J usage is TRBJ2-2; no definite D call. Sequenced: naive CD4+ T cells from blood. CDR3 nucleotide sequence: TGCAGCGTTGTTTTCTCCCTCGGGGAGCTGTTTTTT. Translated: CSVVFSLGELFF.